The T cell receptor (beta chain) under discussion was sequenced for a study of regulatory and conventional T cells in RAG deficiency. Conventional CD4+ T cells were sorted from blood as CD25-low CD127-high cells. Whole-study findings and limits: In Omenn syndrome, sorted "Tregs" may be peripherally activated cells.

With respect to this clone: Its matching antigen is unknown.

The data were produced by immunoSEQ multiplex PCR, yet TCRdb's version contains in-frame clones alone and is incomplete. Of tens of thousands of clones listed, about 87% are singletons. V lost 7 bases to trimming and J lost 10 bases, with 20 bases between them. CDR1 is MDHEN, CDR2 SYDVKM, per germline. The CDR3 loop spans 14 amino acids. These data were likewise used in another study, on regulatory T cells. That work states: The primer mix had 52 TRBV and 13 TRBJ primers. Regulatory T cells showed the strongest V-J pair restriction and V/J gene skewing among patient repertoires.

The V call is TRBV28, the J call TRBJ1-5; D is undetermined. The receptor comes from a human donor in good health. The specimen was CD4+ effector T cells sorted from blood. The CDR3 region is CASTTGSQVRPQHF. CDR3 coding DNA: TGTGCCAGCACCACCGGGTCACAAGTTCGTCCCCAGCATTTT.